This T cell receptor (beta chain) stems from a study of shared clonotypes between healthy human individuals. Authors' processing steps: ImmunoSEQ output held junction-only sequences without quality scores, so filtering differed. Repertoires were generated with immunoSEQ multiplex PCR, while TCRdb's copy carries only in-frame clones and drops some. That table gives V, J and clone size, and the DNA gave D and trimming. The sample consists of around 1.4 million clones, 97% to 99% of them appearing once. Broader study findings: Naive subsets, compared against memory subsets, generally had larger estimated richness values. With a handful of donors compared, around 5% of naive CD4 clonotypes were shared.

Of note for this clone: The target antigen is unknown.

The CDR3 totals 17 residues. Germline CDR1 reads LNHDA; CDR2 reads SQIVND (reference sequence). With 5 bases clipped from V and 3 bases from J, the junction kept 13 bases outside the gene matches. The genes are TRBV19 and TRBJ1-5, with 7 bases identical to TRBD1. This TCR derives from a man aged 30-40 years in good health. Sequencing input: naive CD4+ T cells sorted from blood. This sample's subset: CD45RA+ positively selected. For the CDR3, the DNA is TGTGCCAGTAGTCTCCAGGGGGATCCCTACTTCAATCAGCCCCAGCATTTT. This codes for CASSLQGDPYFNQPQHF. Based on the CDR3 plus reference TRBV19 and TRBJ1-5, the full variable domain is DGGITQSPKYLFRKEGQNVTLSCEQNLNHDAMYWYRQDPGQGLRLIYYSQIVNDFQKGDIAEGYSVSREKKESFPLTVTSAQKNPTAFYLCASSLQGDPYFNQPQHFGDGTRLSIL.